The 21 T cell receptor beta chains presented below share a single source sample, sequenced in a study of Ad26.COV2.S vaccination and SARS-CoV-2 variants. Profiling relied on immunoSEQ multiplex PCR, and the TCRdb table lists in-frame clones only, not all of them. The data show hundreds of thousands of clones, roughly nine tenths seen once. As to treatment: roughly 18 received Ad26.COV2.S at low or high dose, single or two shots; 5 received placebo; per-sample allocation not given. Each sample was drawn 63 days after the first injection (of vaccine or placebo). The specimen comprised peripheral blood, sampled in a trial of Ad26.COV2.S vaccine versus placebo. The receptors derive from a person aged 18-60 years who received the Ad26.COV2.S COVID-19 vaccine or a placebo.

The chain has TRBV11-3 and TRBJ2-3; 7 bases map to TRBD2. The CDR3 covers 14 residues. The V and J ends lost 8 bases and 4 bases, in that order; junction bases with no gene match: 9. Germline CDR1 is SGHNT and CDR2 is YENEEA. CDR3 region: CASATGGGADTQYF. The CDR3 nucleotides are TGTGCCAGCGCCACTGGGGGAGGGGCAGATACGCAGTATTTT.

The genes are TRBV11-3 and TRBJ2-1; TRBD1 matches 7 bases. V trimming: 6 bases; J trimming: 1 base; junction bases outside the gene matches: 3. Germline-derived CDR1 and CDR2 are SGHNT and YENEEA. This CDR3 region has 14 residues. CDR3: CASRRTGSYNEQFF. CDR3 DNA sequence: TGTGCCAGCAGAAGGACAGGTTCCTACAATGAGCAGTTCTTC.

The CDR3 bases are TGTGCCAGCAGCCCGACCGGGCCTCCTGTCCACTATGGCTACACCTTC. This translates into CASSPTGPPVHYGYTF. The chain joins TRBV11-3 to TRBJ1-2, with no clear D. The CDR3 length is 16 residues. The germline gives CDR1 SGHNT, CDR2 YENEEA. The V end was cut by 5 bases, the J end by 3 bases, with 19 bases between.

The V gene is TRBV15, the J gene TRBJ2-7, with D possibly matching TRBD2 (7 bases). The germline CDR1 and CDR2 sequences are LNHNV and YYDKDF (reference sequence). The CDR3 consists of 19 residues. Trimming pared 5 bases from V and 2 bases from J, leaving 28 bases between. CDR3 loop: CATSGGGAWRRIVTYEQYV. The CDR3 nucleotides are TGTGCCACCAGCGGAGGGGGGGCTTGGAGGCGCATAGTCACCTACGAGCAGTACGTC.

The V call is TRBV7-2, the J call TRBJ1-3; D gene unclear. Germline loops: CDR1 SGHTA, CDR2 FQGNSA. Trimming removed 6 bases at V and 1 base at J, with 7 bases between. The CDR3 totals 13 residues. The CDR3 DNA reads as TGTGCCAGCAGAGGAGGTTCTGGAAACACCATATATTTT. Protein: CASRGGSGNTIYF.

The J gene is TRBJ2-1, the V gene TRBV19; the D is unclear. Germline V gene lookup returns CDR1 LNHDA and CDR2 SQIVND (reference sequence). Trimming took 7 bases from V and 4 from J, leaving 11 bases between them. This CDR3 is 13 amino acids long. CDR3 loop: CASTSEFYNEQFF. The CDR3 region has the DNA TGTGCCAGTACCTCAGAGTTTTACAATGAGCAGTTCTTC.

The CDR3: CASSEAERGEQFF. The CDR3 bases are TGTGCCAGCAGTGAAGCGGAGCGGGGGGAGCAGTTCTTC. The chain recombines TRBV2 with TRBJ2-1; 8 bases line up with TRBD2. Trimming removed 0 bases from V and 10 bases from J; junction bases left unmatched: 2. The CDR3 has 13 amino acids. Germline V gene data show CDR1 as SNHLY and CDR2 as FYNNEI.

The chain links TRBV14 to TRBJ2-1; 11 nucleotides line up with TRBD2. Germline loops: CDR1 SGHDN, CDR2 FVKESK. The CDR3 covers 16 residues. The junction had 3 bases not matched to a gene; V was cut back by 2 bases and J by 3 bases. This chain's CDR3 is CASSQLAGGNYNEQFF. The DNA for the CDR3 is TGTGCCAGCAGCCAACTAGCGGGGGGAAACTACAATGAGCAGTTCTTC. The full variable domain, with the rest looked up from reference TRBV14 and TRBJ2-1, is EAGVTQFPSHSVIEKGQTVTLRCDPISGHDNLYWYRRVMGKEIKFLLHFVKESKQDESGMPNNRFLAERTGGTYSTLKVQPAELEDSGVYFCASSQLAGGNYNEQFFGPGTRLTVL.

The chain couples TRBV6-6 to TRBJ2-5, with D uncertain. Looked up from germline, CDR1 is MNHNY and CDR2 is SVGAGI (reference sequence). Trimming left V 4 bases short and J 5 bases short, with 5 bases between. The CDR3 is 11 amino acids. CDR3 nucleotide sequence: TGTGCCAGCAGTTTGCGGGAGACCCAGTACTTC. It encodes CASSLRETQYF.

The CDR3 nucleotides read TGTGCCTGGAGTGTAGGGCCTAACACAGATACGCAGTATTTT. It translates to CAWSVGPNTDTQYF. The rearrangement joins TRBV30 to TRBJ2-3; D uncertain. The CDR3 is made up of 14 amino acids. V lost 0 bases to trimming and J lost 2 bases, with 9 bases between them. From germline, CDR1 is GTSNPN and CDR2 SVGIG (reference sequence).

The gene calls are TRBV12-3 or TRBV12-4 and TRBJ2-3; the D gene is possibly TRBD2 (6 bases). Trimming took off 5 bases at V and 9 bases at J, with 12 bases between the two ends. The CDR3 spans 12 residues. In DNA form, the CDR3 reads TGTGCCAGCAGTCCGGGAGTTTCGACGCAGTATTTT. It is translated as CASSPGVSTQYF.

This CDR3 reads CASSLSQGIEQYV. CDR3 DNA: TGTGCCAGCAGCCTATCCCAGGGAATTGAGCAGTACGTC. The rearrangement uses TRBV5-6 and TRBJ2-7, with a possible D match to TRBD1 (5 bases). The CDR3 length is 13 residues. CDR1 and CDR2 (germline): SGHDT, YYEEEE. V was trimmed by 4 bases and J by 7 bases, leaving 15 bases between them.

The genes are TRBV6-2 or TRBV6-3 and TRBJ2-5, with unresolved D. Germline V gene sequence: CDR1 MNHEY, CDR2 SVGEGT. The CDR3 is 12 amino acids. The V and J ends lost 0 bases and 5 bases respectively, with 4 bases between them. CDR3 nucleotide sequence: TGTGCCAGCAGTTACTCTGGCGAGACCCAGTACTTC. Protein: CASSYSGETQYF.

This clone has more than one count but fewer than ten. The chain recombines TRBV24-1 with TRBJ2-1; 7 bases agree with TRBD2. J was trimmed by 5 bases and V by 7 bases; bases with no gene match: 7. This CDR3 contains 14 residues. Germline V gene lookup returns CDR1 KGHDR and CDR2 SFDVKD. This chain's CDR3 is CATSPPGLNNEQFF. The DNA for the CDR3 is TGTGCCACCAGCCCCCCGGGACTAAACAATGAGCAGTTCTTC.

The chain has TRBV2 and TRBJ1-2; weak D call: TRBD1 (5 bases). Per germline, CDR1 SNHLY and CDR2 FYNNEI. CDR3 size: 15 residues. V lost 2 bases and J 7 bases, leaving 17 bases between the germline ends. The CDR3 region has the DNA TGTGCCAGCAGTGAACAGGGACTCTCCTCGGTTGGCTACACCTTC. This sequence encodes CASSEQGLSSVGYTF. The whole variable domain, remainder taken from reference TRBV2 and TRBJ1-2, is EPEVTQTPSHQVTQMGQEVILRCVPISNHLYFYWYRQILGQKVEFLVSFYNNEISEKSEIFDDQFSVERPDGSNFTLKIRSTKLEDSAMYFCASSEQGLSSVGYTFGSGTRLTVV.

The chain uses TRBV6-5 and TRBJ1-2; 8 bases are shared with TRBD1. Germline V gene lookup returns CDR1 MNHEY and CDR2 SVGAGI. The junction had 6 bases not matched to a gene; V was cut back by 5 bases and J by 7 bases. CDR3 length equals 13 residues. CDR3 coding DNA: TGTGCCAGCAGTCGCGGACAGGGTGGTGGCTACACCTTC. It encodes CASSRGQGGGYTF.

This rearrangement joins TRBV6-5 to TRBJ1-1; the D gene is possibly TRBD1 (5 bases). The V gene's germline CDR1 is MNHEY and CDR2 SVGAGI. CDR3 length equals 15 residues. V was trimmed by 2 bases and J by 1 base, leaving 11 bases between them. CDR3: CASSYVQGWNTEAFF. In nucleotides, the CDR3 is TGTGCCAGCAGTTACGTGCAGGGTTGGAACACTGAAGCTTTCTTT.

This clone has more than one count but fewer than ten. The chain joins TRBV27 to TRBJ2-2, with D tentatively TRBD1 (5 bases). CDR1 is MNHEY and CDR2 is SMNVEV in the germline V gene (reference sequence). The V and J ends lost 8 bases and 1 base respectively, with 8 bases between them. CDR3 length equals 13 residues. Here the CDR3 DNA reads TGTGCCAGCCTTCAGGGGAACACCGGGGAGCTGTTTTTT. It specifies CASLQGNTGELFF.

V gene TRBV7-8 combines with J gene TRBJ1-1, with a possible D match to TRBD1 (5 bases). V was cut by 6 bases and J by 1 base, with 9 bases left in between. CDR1 SGHVS and CDR2 FQNEAQ come from the germline V gene. The CDR3 loop spans 13 amino acids. This chain's CDR3 is CASSRGQNTEAFF. CDR3 nucleotide sequence: TGTGCCAGCAGTCGAGGACAGAACACTGAAGCTTTCTTT.

CDR3 amino acids: CASSGTLTSTDTQYF. In nucleotides, the CDR3 is TGCGCCAGCAGCGGGACGCTGACCAGCACAGATACGCAGTATTTT. The chain has TRBV5-1 and TRBJ2-3, with D perhaps matching TRBD1 or TRBD2 (5 bases each). Germline loops: CDR1 SGHRS, CDR2 YFSETQ. V lost 4 bases and J lost 0, with 12 bases in between. CDR3 length equals 15 residues. Together with reference TRBV5-1 and TRBJ2-3, the CDR3 gives the full variable domain: KAGVTQTPRYLIKTRGQQVTLSCSPISGHRSVSWYQQTPGQGLQFLFEYFSETQRNKGNFPGRFSGRQFSNSRSEMNVSTLELGDSALYLCASSGTLTSTDTQYFGPGTRLTVL.

The CDR3 region has the DNA TGTGCCAGTAGTATCGCTGCAGGGGGCGCTTCCTACGAGCAGTACTTC. It specifies CASSIAAGGASYEQYF. The V and J genes are TRBV19 and TRBJ2-7, with TRBD1 matching 8 bases. V shed 3 bases and J 1 base; nucleotides not matched to a gene: 8. CDR3 length: 16 amino acids. The germline gives CDR1 LNHDA, CDR2 SQIVND (reference sequence).